This T cell receptor (beta chain) was found in a study of T-cell reconstitution after alpha-beta-depleted transplantation in children. CDR1 is MNHNS and CDR2 is SASEGT in the germline V gene. The CDR3 loop spans 16 amino acids. V lost 5 bases and J lost 2, with 17 bases in between. Findings and caveats of the study: Reports say that about two months after transplant, the alpha-beta T cells came out of several hundred graft clones that had expanded. At one year after transplant, newly produced T cells mostly accounted for T-cell counts and diversity. Elevated TCRbeta diversity at day 60 was traced, in some patients, to surviving recipient T cells and thymic progenitors.

This clonotype was counted between two and nine times. Its target is not known. The authors prepared the TCRbeta library with unique molecular identifiers. TCRdb reprocessed the PCR reads via MiXCR and lists one record per CDR3 protein. This sample has some 600,000 distinct CDR3 sequences, with 10% to 15% found just once. This sample comprised PBMCs, mostly from graft donor cells, obtained 360 days after TCRalphabeta/CD19-depleted stem cell transplant. The clonotype originates from a male patient younger than 18 who had a stem cell transplant for acute myeloid leukemia, so the T cells may come from the graft donor. This chain joins TRBV6-1 and TRBJ2-3, with D perhaps matching TRBD2 (6 bases). CDR3 bases: TGTGCCAGCAGTCAACGGGCGGGGCCGTTCACAGATACGCAGTATTTT. This encodes CASSQRAGPFTDTQYF.